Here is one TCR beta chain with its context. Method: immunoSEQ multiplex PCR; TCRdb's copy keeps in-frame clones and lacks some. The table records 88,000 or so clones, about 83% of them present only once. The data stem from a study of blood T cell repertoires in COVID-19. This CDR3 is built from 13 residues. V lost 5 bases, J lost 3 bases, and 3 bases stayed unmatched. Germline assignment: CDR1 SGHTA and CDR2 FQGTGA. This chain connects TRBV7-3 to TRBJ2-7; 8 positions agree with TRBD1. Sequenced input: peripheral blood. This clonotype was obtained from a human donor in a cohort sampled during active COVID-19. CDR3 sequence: CASSPGTGYEQYF. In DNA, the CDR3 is TGTGCCAGCAGCCCCGGGACAGGCTACGAGCAGTACTTC.